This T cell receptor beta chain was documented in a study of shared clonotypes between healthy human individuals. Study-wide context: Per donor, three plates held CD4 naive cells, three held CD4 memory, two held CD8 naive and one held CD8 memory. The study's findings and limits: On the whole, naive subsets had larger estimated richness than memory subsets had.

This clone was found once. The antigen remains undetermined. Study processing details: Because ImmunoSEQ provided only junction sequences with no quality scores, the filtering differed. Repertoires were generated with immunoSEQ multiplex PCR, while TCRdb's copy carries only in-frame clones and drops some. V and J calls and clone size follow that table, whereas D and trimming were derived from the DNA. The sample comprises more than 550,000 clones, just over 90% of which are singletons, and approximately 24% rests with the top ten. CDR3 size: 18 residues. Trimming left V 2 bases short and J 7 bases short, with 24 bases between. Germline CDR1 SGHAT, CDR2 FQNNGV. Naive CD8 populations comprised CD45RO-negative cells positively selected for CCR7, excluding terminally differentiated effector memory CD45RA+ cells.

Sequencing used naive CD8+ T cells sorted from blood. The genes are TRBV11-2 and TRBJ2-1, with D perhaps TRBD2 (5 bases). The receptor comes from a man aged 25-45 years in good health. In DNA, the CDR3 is TGTGCCAGCAGCTTAAATTTAGGATGGGAGACGGCTGGGAATGAGCAGTTCTTC. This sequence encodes CASSLNLGWETAGNEQFF.